The T cell receptor beta chain under discussion was sequenced for a study of shared clonotypes between healthy human individuals. Study findings and constraints: Of the naive CD4 clonotypes, about 5% were shared across a handful of donors.

Using immunoSEQ multiplex PCR, the repertoire was profiled, and TCRdb retains in-frame clones only, with some absent. The data contain about 700,000 clones, about 91% of them singletons. Germline V gives CDR1 SGDLS, CDR2 YYNGEE. The junction had 2 bases not matched to a gene; V was cut back by 3 bases and J by 2 bases. The CDR3 spans 13 residues. Naive-designated CD8 cells lacked CD45RO, were positively enriched for CCR7, and omitted terminally differentiated effector memory CD45RA+ cells. Those who donated, Caucasian adults without exception, all lived in Nashville, Tennessee. With respect to this clone: Its antigen is as yet unknown.

The rearrangement uses TRBV9 and TRBJ2-7, with 7 bases identical to TRBD1. The sample taken for sequencing was naive CD8+ T cells sorted from blood. The TCR originated in a man aged 25-40 years in good health. The CDR3 spells CASSEGQTYEQYF. The CDR3, as DNA: TGTGCCAGCAGCGAGGGACAGACCTACGAGCAGTACTTC.